The TCR beta chain described here comes from a study of T cells after yellow fever vaccination (dated by TCRdb to about 2019). Background on the whole study: Staining for CD3, CD45RA, CCR7 and CD95 was used to sort memory subsets (EM, EMRA, CM and Tscm) on a BD FACS Aria III. The cohort comprised two healthy male donors, one aged 18 to 29 and one aged 30 to 40 years. Libraries from fractions with low cell numbers were prepared with the SMART-Seq v4 Ultra Low Input RNA kit. Blood samples were taken at several timepoints before and after primary and secondary immunization, and bulk PBMC replicates and cell subsets were isolated. Bulk TCR alpha and beta repertoires were sequenced longitudinally to track T-cell clones before and after primary and booster YFV17D yellow fever vaccination. Sorting of memory subsets took place on days 0, 15 and 45 and at 18 months after primary vaccination, as well as on days 0, 15 and 45 after the 30-year booster.

Per the germline V gene, MNHEY is the CDR1 and SVGAGI is the CDR2. V gives up 6 bases and J gives up 6 bases, and the segment between their germline ends measures 14 bases. The CDR3 spans 13 residues, from the cysteine through the phenylalanine. Only CDR3 DNA remains: 39 bases, in frame from the first base. The paper's findings and limits, for the study overall: After the booster, most of the clones that had expanded following primary vaccination were detected again (about 95% of CD4 and 80% to 90% of CD8), which suggests that memory was broadly maintained. The study included only two donors, which limits how far the findings can be generalized. On day 0, almost all vaccine-responding clonotypes were found to be below detection in the sorted memory subsets. A small share of clonotypes occurred in both CD4 and CD8 compartments, likely arising from convergent recombination. Compared with the primary T-cell response, the secondary T-cell response was weaker but faster, peaking on day 5 rather than day 15. Computational filtering was needed because FACS-sorted repertoires could contain abundant contaminating clonotypes from the bulk population.

The treatment or condition label corresponds to: live attenuated yellow fever vaccine strain. PBMCs were isolated from peripheral blood using a standard Ficoll-Paque protocol. RNA from sorted memory subsets was extracted with the RNeasy Micro Kit. This clonotype was counted many times. No base quality information exists; no much larger clone differs at one position. TCR cDNA was synthesized by 5'RACE template switching, which introduced a universal primer site and unique molecular identifiers. Priming of cDNA synthesis was performed from both the TCR alpha and TCR beta constant segments. Two PCR steps were used to amplify libraries, with sample barcodes and sequencing adapters being added in the second step. Sequencing of libraries was performed on Illumina HiSeq 2500 (2x100 bp) or NovaSeq (2x150 bp). The authors processed their data as follows. Reads were demultiplexed and collapsed into UMI consensus sequences with MIGEC, and V(D)J alignment was performed with MiXCR. Clonotypes responding to the vaccine were identified with edgeR on replicate PBMC samples, with the criteria of FDR below 0.01 and a log2 fold change above 5 up to day 15. Bulk clonotypes were assigned CD4 or CD8 identity according to which sequenced CD4 or CD8 repertoire held them at higher abundance. To estimate how each clone was distributed across memory phenotypes, clonotype frequencies in memory subsets were weighted by the numbers of FACS-sorted cells. TCRdb redid the processing of the public reads, applying fastp at Q25 and MiXCR, and retained in-frame beta chains. Under each unique CDR3 protein, matching rows form one entry showing the most common genes and DNA. The V and J calls and clone size come from TCRdb's table, not from the authors' own analysis. For this sample there are around 31,000 distinct CDR3 sequences; 8% to 11% appear just once. About 12% of the sample is held by the ten biggest clonotypes.

The material sequenced was PBMCs, either bulk or a sorted T-cell subset (CD4+, CD8+, memory, or dextramer-sorted; not recorded which), taken more than 14 days after the first yellow fever vaccination. Here the chain combines TRBV6-5 and TRBJ1-2, with the D gene not clear enough to name. The sequence was obtained from a man between 18 and 29 years old who received the YFV17D yellow fever vaccine. The nucleotide sequence is TGTGCCAGCAGGCCTTCCGGTGGGGATGGCTACACCTTC. Translated, it gives CASRPSGGDGYTF.